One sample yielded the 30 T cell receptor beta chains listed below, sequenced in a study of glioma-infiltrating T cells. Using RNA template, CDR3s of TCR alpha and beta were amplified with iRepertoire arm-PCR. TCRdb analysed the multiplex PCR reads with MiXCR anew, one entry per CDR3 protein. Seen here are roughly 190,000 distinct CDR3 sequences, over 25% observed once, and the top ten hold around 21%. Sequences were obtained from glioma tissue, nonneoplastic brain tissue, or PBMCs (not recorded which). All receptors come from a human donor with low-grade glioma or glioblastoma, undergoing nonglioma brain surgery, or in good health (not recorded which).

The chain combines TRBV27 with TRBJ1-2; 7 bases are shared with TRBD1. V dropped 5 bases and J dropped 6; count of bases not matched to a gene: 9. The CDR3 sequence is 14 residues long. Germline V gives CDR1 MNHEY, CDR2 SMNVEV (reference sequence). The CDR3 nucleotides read TGTGCCAGCAGTCGACGGCAGGGGGAACATGGCTACACCTTC. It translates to CASSRRQGEHGYTF.

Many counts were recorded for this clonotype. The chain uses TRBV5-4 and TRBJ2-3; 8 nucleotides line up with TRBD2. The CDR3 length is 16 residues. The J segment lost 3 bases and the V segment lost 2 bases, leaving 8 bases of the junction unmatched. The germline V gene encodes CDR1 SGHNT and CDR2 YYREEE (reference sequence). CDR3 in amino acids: CASSFRAGGRTDTQYF. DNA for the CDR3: TGTGCCAGCAGCTTCCGGGCGGGAGGAAGGACAGATACGCAGTATTTT.

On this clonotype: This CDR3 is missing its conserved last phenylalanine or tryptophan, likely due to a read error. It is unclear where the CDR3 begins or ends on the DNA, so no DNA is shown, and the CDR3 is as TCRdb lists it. The CDR3 protein is CASSSLSLYSSYNERFL. This chain joins TRBV27 and TRBJ2-1. Germline loops: CDR1 MNHEY, CDR2 SMNVEV (reference sequence). From its first to its last residue, the CDR3 has 17 amino acids.

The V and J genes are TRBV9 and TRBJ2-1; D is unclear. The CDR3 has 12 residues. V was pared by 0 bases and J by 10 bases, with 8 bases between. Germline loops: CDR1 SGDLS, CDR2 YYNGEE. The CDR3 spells CASSVDGAEQFF. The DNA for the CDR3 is TGTGCCAGCAGCGTAGACGGTGCAGAGCAGTTCTTC.

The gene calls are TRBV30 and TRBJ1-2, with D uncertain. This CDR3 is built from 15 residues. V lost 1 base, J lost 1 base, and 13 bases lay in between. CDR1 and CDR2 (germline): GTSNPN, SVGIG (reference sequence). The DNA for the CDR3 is TGTGCCTGGAGTGGTCCCGGGATGGATAACTATGGCTACACCTTC. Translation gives CAWSGPGMDNYGYTF.

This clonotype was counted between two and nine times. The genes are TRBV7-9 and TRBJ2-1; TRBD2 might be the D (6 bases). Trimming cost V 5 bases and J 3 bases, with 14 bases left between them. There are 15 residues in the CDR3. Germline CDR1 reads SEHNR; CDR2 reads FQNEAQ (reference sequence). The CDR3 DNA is TGTGCCAGCAGCCCCCGACTAGGCATCTACAATGAGCAGTTCTTC. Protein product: CASSPRLGIYNEQFF.

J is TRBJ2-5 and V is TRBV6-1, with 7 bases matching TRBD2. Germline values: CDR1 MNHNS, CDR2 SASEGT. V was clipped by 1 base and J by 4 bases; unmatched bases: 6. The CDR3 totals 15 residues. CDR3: CASSEESGASETQYF. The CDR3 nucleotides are TGTGCCAGCAGTGAAGAGAGCGGGGCCTCAGAGACCCAGTACTTC.

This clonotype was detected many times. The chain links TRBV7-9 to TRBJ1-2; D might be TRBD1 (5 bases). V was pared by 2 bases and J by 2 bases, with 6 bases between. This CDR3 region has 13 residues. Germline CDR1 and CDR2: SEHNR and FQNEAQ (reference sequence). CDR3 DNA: TGTGCCAGCAGCTTAAAGGGGAACTATGGCTACACCTTC. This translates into CASSLKGNYGYTF.

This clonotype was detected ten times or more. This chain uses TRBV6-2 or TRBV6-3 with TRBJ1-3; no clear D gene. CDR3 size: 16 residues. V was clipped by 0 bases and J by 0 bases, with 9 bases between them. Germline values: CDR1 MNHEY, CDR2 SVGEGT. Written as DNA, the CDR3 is TGTGCCAGCAGTTACTCCGCGCTCCCCTCTGGAAACACCATATATTTT. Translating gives CASSYSALPSGNTIYF.

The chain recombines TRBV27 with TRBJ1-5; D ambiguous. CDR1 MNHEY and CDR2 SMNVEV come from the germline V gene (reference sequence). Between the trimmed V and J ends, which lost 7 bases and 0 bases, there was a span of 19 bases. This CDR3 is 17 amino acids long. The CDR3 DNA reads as TGTGCCAGCAAGTCGGCAGTGGAAGGTTATAGCAATCAGCCCCAGCATTTT. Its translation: CASKSAVEGYSNQPQHF.

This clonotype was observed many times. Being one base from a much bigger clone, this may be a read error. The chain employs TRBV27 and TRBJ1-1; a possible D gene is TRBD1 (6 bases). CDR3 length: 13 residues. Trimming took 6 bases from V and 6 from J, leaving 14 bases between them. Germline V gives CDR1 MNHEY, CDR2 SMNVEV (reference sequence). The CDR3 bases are TGTGCCAGCAGCTACGGCGGGGGCGCTGAAGCTTTCTTT. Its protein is CASSYGGGAEAFF.

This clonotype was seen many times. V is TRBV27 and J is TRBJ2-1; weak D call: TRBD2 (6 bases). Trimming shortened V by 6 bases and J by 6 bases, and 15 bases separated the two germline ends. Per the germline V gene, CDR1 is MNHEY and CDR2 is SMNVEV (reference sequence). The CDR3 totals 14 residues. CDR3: CASRTIGGSNEQFF. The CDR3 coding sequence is TGTGCCAGCAGAACGATAGGAGGGTCCAATGAGCAGTTCTTC.

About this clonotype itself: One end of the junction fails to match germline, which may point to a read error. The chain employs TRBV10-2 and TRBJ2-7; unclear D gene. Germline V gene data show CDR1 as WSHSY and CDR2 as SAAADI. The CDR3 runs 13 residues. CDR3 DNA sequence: TGCGCCAGCGGTGAGAGATCCCCCTACGAGCAGTACTTC. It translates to CASGERSPYEQYF.

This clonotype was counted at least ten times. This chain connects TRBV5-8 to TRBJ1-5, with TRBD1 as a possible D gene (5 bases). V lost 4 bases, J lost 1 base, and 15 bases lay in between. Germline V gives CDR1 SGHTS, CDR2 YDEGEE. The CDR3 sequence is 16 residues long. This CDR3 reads CASSLGTRRSNQPQHF. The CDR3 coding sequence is TGTGCCAGCAGCCTCGGGACCCGAAGGAGCAATCAGCCCCAGCATTTT. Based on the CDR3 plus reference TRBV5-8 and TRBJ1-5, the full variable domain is EAGVTQSPTHLIKTRGQQATLRCSPISGHTSVYWYQQALGLGLQFLLWYDEGEERNRGNFPPRFSGRQFPNYSSELNVNALELEDSALYLCASSLGTRRSNQPQHFGDGTRLSIL.

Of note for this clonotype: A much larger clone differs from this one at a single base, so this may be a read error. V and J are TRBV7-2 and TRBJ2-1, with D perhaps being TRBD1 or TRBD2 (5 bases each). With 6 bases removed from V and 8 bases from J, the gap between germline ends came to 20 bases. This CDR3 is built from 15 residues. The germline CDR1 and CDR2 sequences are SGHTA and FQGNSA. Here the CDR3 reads CASSKERGSGDEQFF. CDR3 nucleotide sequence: TGTGCCAGCAGTAAAGAGAGGGGCTCCGGGGATGAGCAGTTCTTC. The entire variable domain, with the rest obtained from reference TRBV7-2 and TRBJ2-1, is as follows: GAGVSQSPSNKVTEKGKDVELRCDPISGHTALYWYRQSLGQGLEFLIYFQGNSAPDKSGLPSDRFSAERTGGSVSTLTIQRTQQEDSAVYLCASSKERGSGDEQFFGPGTRLTVL.

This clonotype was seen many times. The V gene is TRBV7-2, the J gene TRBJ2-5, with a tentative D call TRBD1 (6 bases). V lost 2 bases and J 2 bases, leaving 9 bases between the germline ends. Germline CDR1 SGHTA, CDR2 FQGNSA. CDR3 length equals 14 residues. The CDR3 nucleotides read TGTGCCAGCAGCTTACGTAGGGGGCAAGAGACCCAGTACTTC. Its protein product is CASSLRRGQETQYF. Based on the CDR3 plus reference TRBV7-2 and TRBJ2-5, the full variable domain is GAGVSQSPSNKVTEKGKDVELRCDPISGHTALYWYRQSLGQGLEFLIYFQGNSAPDKSGLPSDRFSAERTGGSVSTLTIQRTQQEDSAVYLCASSLRRGQETQYFGPGTRLLVL.

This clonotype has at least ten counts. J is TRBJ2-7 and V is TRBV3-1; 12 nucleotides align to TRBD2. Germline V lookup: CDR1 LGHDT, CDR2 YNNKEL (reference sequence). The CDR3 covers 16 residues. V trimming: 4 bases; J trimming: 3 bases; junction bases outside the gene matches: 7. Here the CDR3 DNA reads TGTGCCAGCAGCCGACCAACGGGACTAGCGGGCTACGAGCAGTACTTC. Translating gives CASSRPTGLAGYEQYF.

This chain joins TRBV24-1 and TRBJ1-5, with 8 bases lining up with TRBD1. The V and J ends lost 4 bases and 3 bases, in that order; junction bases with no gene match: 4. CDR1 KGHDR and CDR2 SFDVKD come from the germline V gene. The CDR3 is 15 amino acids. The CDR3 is CATSESDRVNQPQHF. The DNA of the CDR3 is TGTGCCACCAGTGAATCGGACAGGGTCAATCAGCCCCAGCATTTT.

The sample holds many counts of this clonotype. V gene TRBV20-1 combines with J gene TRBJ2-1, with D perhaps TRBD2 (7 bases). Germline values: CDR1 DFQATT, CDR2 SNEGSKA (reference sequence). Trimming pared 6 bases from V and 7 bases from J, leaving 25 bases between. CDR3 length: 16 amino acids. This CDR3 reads CSAPLPGGGSRNEQFF. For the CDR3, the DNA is TGCAGTGCCCCCCTCCCTGGGGGCGGGAGTCGGAATGAGCAGTTCTTC.

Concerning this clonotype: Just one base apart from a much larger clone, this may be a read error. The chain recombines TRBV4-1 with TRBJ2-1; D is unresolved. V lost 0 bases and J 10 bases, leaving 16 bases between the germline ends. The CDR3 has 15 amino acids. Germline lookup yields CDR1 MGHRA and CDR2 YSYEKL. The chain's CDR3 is CASSQEGRPTYEQFF. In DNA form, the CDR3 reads TGCGCCAGCAGCCAAGAGGGAAGGCCGACCTACGAGCAGTTCTTC.

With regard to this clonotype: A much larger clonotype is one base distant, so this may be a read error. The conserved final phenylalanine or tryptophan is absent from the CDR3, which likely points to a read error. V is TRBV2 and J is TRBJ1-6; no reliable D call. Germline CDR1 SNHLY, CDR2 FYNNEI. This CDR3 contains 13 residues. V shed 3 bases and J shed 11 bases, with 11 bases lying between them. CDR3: CASSEIPKTPLHS. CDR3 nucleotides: TGTGCCAGCAGTGAGATCCCCAAAACACCCCTCCACTCT.

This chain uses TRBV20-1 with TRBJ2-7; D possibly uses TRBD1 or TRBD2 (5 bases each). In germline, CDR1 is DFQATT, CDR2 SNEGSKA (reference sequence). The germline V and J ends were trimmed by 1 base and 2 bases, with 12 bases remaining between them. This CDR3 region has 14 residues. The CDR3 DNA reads TGCAGTGCTAGAGGGGGCCCGGGGACCTACGAGCAGTACTTC. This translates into CSARGGPGTYEQYF.

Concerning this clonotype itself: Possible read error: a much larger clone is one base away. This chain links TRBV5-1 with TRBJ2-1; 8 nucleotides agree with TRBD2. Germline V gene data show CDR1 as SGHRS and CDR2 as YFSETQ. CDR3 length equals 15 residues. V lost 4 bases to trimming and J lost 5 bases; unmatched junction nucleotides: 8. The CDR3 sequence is CASSETGGSNNEQFF. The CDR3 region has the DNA TGCGCCAGCAGCGAGACGGGAGGGTCGAACAATGAGCAGTTCTTC.

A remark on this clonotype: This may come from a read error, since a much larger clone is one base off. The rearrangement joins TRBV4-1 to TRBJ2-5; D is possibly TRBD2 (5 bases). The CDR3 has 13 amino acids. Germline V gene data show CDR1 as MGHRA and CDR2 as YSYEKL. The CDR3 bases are TGCTCCAGCGGACCGCGGCAGCAAGAGACCCAGTACTTC. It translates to CSSGPRQQETQYF.

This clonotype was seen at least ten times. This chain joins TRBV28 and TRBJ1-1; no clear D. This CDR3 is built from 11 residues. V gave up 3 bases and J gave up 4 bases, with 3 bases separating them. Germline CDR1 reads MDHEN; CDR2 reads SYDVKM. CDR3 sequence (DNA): TGTGCCAGCAGTTTTAGCACTGAAGCTTTCTTT. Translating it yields CASSFSTEAFF.

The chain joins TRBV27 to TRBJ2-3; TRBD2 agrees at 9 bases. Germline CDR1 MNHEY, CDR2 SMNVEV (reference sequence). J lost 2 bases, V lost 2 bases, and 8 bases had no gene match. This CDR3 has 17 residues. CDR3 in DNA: TGTGCCAGCAGTTTAGCGACTAGCGGACGTACCACAGATACGCAGTATTTT. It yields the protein CASSLATSGRTTDTQYF.

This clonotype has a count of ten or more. This chain's CDR3 is CASSEDPRGTDTQYF. CDR3 nucleotides: TGCGCCAGCAGCGAGGACCCTCGGGGTACAGATACGCAGTATTTT. The J gene is TRBJ2-3, the V gene TRBV5-1; possible D gene TRBD2, 5 bases. The CDR3 length is 15 residues. The V end was cut by 4 bases, the J end by 3 bases, with 15 bases between. Germline lookup yields CDR1 SGHRS and CDR2 YFSETQ.

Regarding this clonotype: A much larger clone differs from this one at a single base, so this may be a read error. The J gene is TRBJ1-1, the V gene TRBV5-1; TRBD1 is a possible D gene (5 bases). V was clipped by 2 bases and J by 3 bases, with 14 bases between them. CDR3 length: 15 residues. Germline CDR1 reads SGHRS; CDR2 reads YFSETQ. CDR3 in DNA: TGCGCCAGCAGCTTAGGACATGGAAGATACACTGAAGCTTTCTTT. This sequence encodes CASSLGHGRYTEAFF.

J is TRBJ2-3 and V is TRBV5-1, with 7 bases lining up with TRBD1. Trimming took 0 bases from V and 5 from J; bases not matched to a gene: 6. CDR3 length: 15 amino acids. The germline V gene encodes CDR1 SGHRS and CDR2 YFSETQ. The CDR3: CASSLEQGSIDTQYF. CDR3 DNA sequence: TGCGCCAGCAGCTTGGAACAGGGGTCGATAGATACGCAGTATTTT. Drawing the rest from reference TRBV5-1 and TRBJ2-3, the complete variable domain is KAGVTQTPRYLIKTRGQQVTLSCSPISGHRSVSWYQQTPGQGLQFLFEYFSETQRNKGNFPGRFSGRQFSNSRSEMNVSTLELGDSALYLCASSLEQGSIDTQYFGPGTRLTVL.

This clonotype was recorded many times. For the CDR3, the DNA is TGTGCCAGCAGCTTACAGCGGGAGAGCTCCTACGAGCAGTACTTC. It yields the protein CASSLQRESSYEQYF. The rearrangement joins TRBV11-2 to TRBJ2-7; 8 bases are a match to TRBD2. This CDR3 spans 15 amino acids. The J segment lost 0 bases and the V segment lost 2 bases, leaving 3 bases of the junction unmatched. The germline V gene has CDR1 SGHAT and CDR2 FQNNGV.